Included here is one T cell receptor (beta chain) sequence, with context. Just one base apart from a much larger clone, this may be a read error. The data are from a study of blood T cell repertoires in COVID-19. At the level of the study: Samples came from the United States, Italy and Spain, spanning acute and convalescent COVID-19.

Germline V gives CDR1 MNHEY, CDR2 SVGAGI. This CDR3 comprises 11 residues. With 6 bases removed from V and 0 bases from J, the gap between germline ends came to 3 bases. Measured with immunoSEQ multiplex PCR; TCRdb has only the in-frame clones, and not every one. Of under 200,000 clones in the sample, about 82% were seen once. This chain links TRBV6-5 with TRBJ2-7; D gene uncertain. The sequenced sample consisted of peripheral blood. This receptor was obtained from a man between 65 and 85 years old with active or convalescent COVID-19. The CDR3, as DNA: TGTGCCAGCAGGAGCTCCTACGAGCAGTACTTC. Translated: CASRSSYEQYF.